The 16 T cell receptor beta chains listed next were all sequenced from one sample in a study of blood T cell repertoires in COVID-19. Sequencing was performed with immunoSEQ multiplex PCR; in TCRdb, only in-frame clones are kept and a portion is missing. This sample carries about 480,000 clones, around nine tenths of them seen once, and the ten largest clones take around 8%. The sample was peripheral blood. Source of these receptors: a woman between 45 and 60 years old with COVID-19, enrolled during active disease.

CDR3 sequence (DNA): TGCGCCAGCAGATCCGGGACAGCCTCGAATCAGCCCCAGCATTTT. This sequence encodes CASRSGTASNQPQHF. The chain combines TRBV5-1 with TRBJ1-5; 7 positions match TRBD1. Per the germline V gene, CDR1 is SGHRS and CDR2 is YFSETQ. Trimming removed 5 bases from V and 4 bases from J; junction bases left unmatched: 9. The CDR3 is 15 residues long.

The chain links TRBV10-1 to TRBJ1-1; D might be TRBD1 (5 bases). The CDR3 sequence is 16 residues long. Germline loops: CDR1 WNHNN, CDR2 SYGVQD (reference sequence). V gave up 0 bases and J gave up 4 bases, with 15 bases separating them. CDR3 loop: CASSESTAGGSTEAFF. CDR3 nucleotide sequence: TGCGCCAGCAGTGAGTCGACGGCGGGGGGGAGCACTGAAGCTTTCTTT.

The genes are TRBV5-4 and TRBJ2-3, with D possibly TRBD2 on 5 matching bases. The CDR3 is 12 residues long. Germline loops: CDR1 SGHNT, CDR2 YYREEE (reference sequence). V gave up 7 bases and J gave up 3 bases, with 9 bases separating them. CDR3 in DNA: TGTGCCAGCGGGCGGGCGACAGATACGCAGTATTTT. Amino acids: CASGRATDTQYF. Together with reference TRBV5-4 and TRBJ2-3, the CDR3 gives the full variable domain: ETGVTQSPTHLIKTRGQQVTLRCSSQSGHNTVSWYQQALGQGPQFIFQYYREEENGRGNFPPRFSGLQFPNYSSELNVNALELDDSALYLCASGRATDTQYFGPGTRLTVL.

The V gene is TRBV15, the J gene TRBJ1-4; TRBD1 matches at 8 bases. The ends lost 4 bases at V and 8 bases at J; junction bases unmatched: 9. The CDR3 totals 15 residues. Germline CDR1 LNHNV, CDR2 YYDKDF (reference sequence). CDR3: CATSTHTPGGEKLFF. CDR3 sequence (DNA): TGTGCCACCAGCACCCACACTCCAGGGGGCGAAAAACTGTTTTTT.

The V and J genes are TRBV5-1 and TRBJ2-7, with 10 positions matching TRBD1. Germline V gene data show CDR1 as SGHRS and CDR2 as YFSETQ. This CDR3 has 15 residues. J was trimmed by 4 bases and V by 4 bases; bases with no gene match: 8. The CDR3 nucleotides are TGCGCCAGCAGCATTTCCGGGACAGGGGTGTACGAGCAGTACTTC. Protein: CASSISGTGVYEQYF. The full variable domain, completed using reference TRBV5-1 and TRBJ2-7, is KAGVTQTPRYLIKTRGQQVTLSCSPISGHRSVSWYQQTPGQGLQFLFEYFSETQRNKGNFPGRFSGRQFSNSRSEMNVSTLELGDSALYLCASSISGTGVYEQYFGPGTRLTVT.

The genes are TRBV28 and TRBJ2-3, with 9 bases identical to TRBD1. The CDR3 has 13 residues. The V gene's germline CDR1 is MDHEN and CDR2 SYDVKM. Unmatched junction bases numbered 1, after V lost 6 bases and J lost 3 bases. CDR3 loop: CASRGTGTDTQYF. The CDR3, as DNA: TGTGCCAGCAGGGGGACAGGGACAGATACGCAGTATTTT. Together with reference TRBV28 and TRBJ2-3, the CDR3 gives the full variable domain: DVKVTQSSRYLVKRTGEKVFLECVQDMDHENMFWYRQDPGLGLRLIYFSYDVKMKEKGDIPEGYSVSREKKERFSLILESASTNQTSMYLCASRGTGTDTQYFGPGTRLTVL.

J is TRBJ1-6 and V is TRBV28; 7 positions match TRBD1. Germline V gene sequence: CDR1 MDHEN, CDR2 SYDVKM. The CDR3 has 16 amino acids. The trim removed 6 bases at V and 3 bases at J, leaving 8 bases unmatched. DNA for the CDR3: TGTGCCAGCAGGGGACAGAGCCAGTTCTATAATTCACCCCTCCACTTT. Translating gives CASRGQSQFYNSPLHF.

The rearrangement links TRBV6-1 to TRBJ1-2, with D possibly matching TRBD1 (6 bases). Trimming cost V 3 bases and J 1 base, with 12 bases left between them. The germline V gene encodes CDR1 MNHNS and CDR2 SASEGT. The CDR3 loop spans 15 amino acids. In DNA form, the CDR3 reads TGTGCCAGCAGTGAGCCAGGGGCCAGTAACTATGGCTACACCTTC. This codes for CASSEPGASNYGYTF.

The chain has TRBV6-1 and TRBJ1-1; D gene ambiguous. Germline-derived CDR1 and CDR2 are MNHNS and SASEGT. This CDR3 contains 11 residues. Between the trimmed V and J ends, which lost 0 bases and 8 bases, there was a span of 4 bases. In DNA form, the CDR3 reads TGTGCCAGCAGTGAAGCGCGAGAAGCTTTCTTT. Its protein product is CASSEAREAFF.

The rearrangement joins TRBV30 to TRBJ1-1; perhaps TRBD1 as D (6 bases). Looked up from germline, CDR1 is GTSNPN and CDR2 is SVGIG (reference sequence). The CDR3 runs 13 residues. Deletions cut 3 bases from V and 0 bases from J, with 8 bases between. CDR3 coding DNA: TGTGCCTGGAGGGGACACATGAACACTGAAGCTTTCTTT. Its translation is CAWRGHMNTEAFF.

The chain couples TRBV10-2 to TRBJ2-4; 8 bases line up with TRBD1. Germline CDR1 and CDR2: WSHSY and SAAADI. The junction had 1 base not matched to a gene; V was cut back by 5 bases and J by 1 base. The CDR3 has 14 amino acids. The CDR3, as DNA: TGCGCCAGCAGTCAGGGGGCCGCCAAAAACATTCAGTACTTC. Translation: CASSQGAAKNIQYF.

The V and J genes are TRBV5-6 and TRBJ1-5; D unresolved. This CDR3 has 16 residues. CDR1 SGHDT and CDR2 YYEEEE come from the germline V gene. The V end lost 1 base, the J end lost 0 bases, and 11 bases lay between the germline ends. Written as DNA, the CDR3 is TGTGCCAGCAGCTTGTCCGGGTCTTATAGCAATCAGCCCCAGCATTTT. It translates to CASSLSGSYSNQPQHF.

The chain carries TRBV6-2 or TRBV6-3 and TRBJ2-1; 8 bases map to TRBD2. Trimming cost V 6 bases and J 0 bases; bases outside gene matches: 7. Germline CDR1 and CDR2: MNHEY and SVGEGT. The CDR3 is 16 residues long. CDR3 region: CASSPSRGGSYNEQFF. In DNA, the CDR3 is TGTGCCAGCAGCCCTAGTCGGGGGGGCTCCTACAATGAGCAGTTCTTC.

The chain couples TRBV5-1 to TRBJ1-1; D remains unclear. V was cut by 7 bases and J by 4 bases, with 20 bases left in between. The germline V gene has CDR1 SGHRS and CDR2 YFSETQ. CDR3 length: 15 residues. The CDR3 here is CASSSSGVLGTEAFF. In DNA form, the CDR3 reads TGCGCCAGCTCCTCCTCGGGAGTCTTAGGCACTGAAGCTTTCTTT.

This clone was observed a single time. The gene calls are TRBV19 and TRBJ2-7; unclear D gene. V lost 4 bases and J lost 0, with 4 bases in between. Germline CDR1 LNHDA, CDR2 SQIVND (reference sequence). The CDR3 is made up of 12 amino acids. In nucleotides, the CDR3 is TGTGCCAGTAGTACCTCCTCCTACGAGCAGTACTTC. It yields the protein CASSTSSYEQYF.

V is TRBV18 and J is TRBJ1-3, with 9 bases fitting TRBD1. The CDR3 loop spans 17 amino acids. The V gene's germline CDR1 is KGHSH and CDR2 LQKENI. Trimming removed 5 bases from V and 2 bases from J; junction bases left unmatched: 10. CDR3 amino acids: CASSTRSGTGPGNTIYF. In nucleotides, the CDR3 is TGTGCCAGCTCAACGAGGTCCGGGACAGGGCCTGGAAACACCATATATTTT.